Given below is one T cell receptor beta chain in context. Its target is not known. Both 60 Vbeta primers and 13 Jbeta primers went into the PCR. Profiled with immunoSEQ multiplex PCR; TCRdb holds only in-frame clones, not every one. Of some 130,000 clones in the sample, about 80% were seen once. The V gene lost 6 bases and the J gene lost 5 bases, with 19 bases spanning the gap. The CDR3 contains 15 residues. Germline CDR1 and CDR2: MNHEY and SVGAGI. This sample stems from a study of cytomegalovirus exposure and HLA in healthy donors. Findings of the study overall: A link between a missense DCLRE1C variant and TCR beta V- and J-gene trimming emerged from a later analysis.

The clonotype comes from a man aged 35-49 years in good health and CMV-seropositive. The chain has TRBV6-5 and TRBJ2-5; tentative D call: TRBD1 (6 bases). The sequenced sample was PBMCs. CDR3 DNA: TGTGCCAGCAGCCCGTACCAGGGGACGGAGGAGACCCAGTACTTC. It codes for CASSPYQGTEETQYF.